These 15 T cell receptor beta chains were all obtained from the same sample, sequenced in a study of vaccination effects on CD4 cells after COVID-19. Sequenced by immunoSEQ multiplex PCR; TCRdb stores in-frame clones only, minus some. Among 20,000 to 30,000 clones listed, approximately 69% were seen once. After expansion with viral peptide pools in the ViraFEST assay, antigen-specific CD4+ T cells were sequenced. Following a roughly ten-day culture, CD4+ T cells were purified. Two doses of either BNT162b2 or mRNA-1273 were given to each participant. Their antigens remain unidentified. The sequences come from CD4+ T cells from PBMCs cultured with SARS-CoV-2 spike peptides, collected after COVID-19 vaccination. These receptors were taken from a human donor who received a COVID-19 vaccine.

The V and J genes are TRBV11-2 and TRBJ1-5; D possibly corresponds to TRBD1 (6 bases). V lost 5 bases to trimming and J lost 0 bases, with 14 bases between them. Germline CDR1 SGHAT, CDR2 FQNNGV. The CDR3 loop spans 16 amino acids. The CDR3 spells CASSRRAGDSNQPQHF. The CDR3 DNA follows: TGTGCCAGCAGCAGGAGGGCAGGGGATAGCAATCAGCCCCAGCATTTT.

This sequence joins TRBV7-2 and TRBJ2-7; D gene uncertain. Germline V gene sequence: CDR1 SGHTA, CDR2 FQGNSA. Trimming removed 5 bases from V and 6 bases from J, with 14 bases in between. This CDR3 is built from 13 residues. CDR3 sequence (DNA): TGTGCCAGCAGCCCCTCTCCCTCCCGCGAGCAGTACTTC. Its translation: CASSPSPSREQYF. Together with reference TRBV7-2 and TRBJ2-7, the CDR3 gives the full variable domain: GAGVSQSPSNKVTEKGKDVELRCDPISGHTALYWYRQSLGQGLEFLIYFQGNSAPDKSGLPSDRFSAERTGGSVSTLTIQRTQQEDSAVYLCASSPSPSREQYFGPGTRLTVT.

The rearrangement joins TRBV10-2 to TRBJ2-2; 7 bases align to TRBD1. V shed 4 bases, J shed 2 bases, and the junction held 7 bases outside the gene matches. CDR1 WSHSY and CDR2 SAAADI come from the germline V gene. The CDR3 has 16 amino acids. CDR3 region: CASSGLGQQNTGELFF. For the CDR3, the DNA is TGCGCCAGCAGTGGACTGGGACAGCAAAACACCGGGGAGCTGTTTTTT.

This sequence joins TRBV7-9 and TRBJ2-2, with 7 positions matching TRBD1. V dropped 4 bases and J dropped 3; count of bases not matched to a gene: 11. This CDR3 spans 17 amino acids. Germline CDR1 SEHNR, CDR2 FQNEAQ (reference sequence). This CDR3 is CASSSTPTGAHTGELFF. CDR3 DNA: TGTGCCAGCAGCTCTACACCCACAGGGGCCCACACCGGGGAGCTGTTTTTT.

The chain carries TRBV19 and TRBJ2-5, with TRBD2 as a possible D gene (7 bases). V lost 0 bases and J lost 1, with 18 bases in between. The V gene's germline CDR1 is LNHDA and CDR2 SQIVND (reference sequence). This CDR3 has 18 residues. The CDR3 here is CASSIDNVGASGQETQYF. Here the CDR3 DNA reads TGTGCCAGTAGTATAGATAACGTGGGGGCTAGCGGCCAAGAGACCCAGTACTTC.

This clone came up a few times. The chain uses TRBV11-2 and TRBJ1-1; D possibly corresponds to TRBD1 (6 bases). Trimming took 0 bases from V and 4 from J, leaving 12 bases between them. Germline V gene sequence: CDR1 SGHAT, CDR2 FQNNGV. This CDR3 spans 15 amino acids. CDR3 nucleotides: TGTGCCAGCAGCTTAGAATGGGGGCAAGGCACTGAAGCTTTCTTT. It translates to CASSLEWGQGTEAFF.

The rearrangement links TRBV6-5 to TRBJ2-7; D is possibly TRBD1 or TRBD2 (6 bases each). The CDR3 has 15 residues. The V and J ends lost 4 bases and 3 bases respectively, with 16 bases between them. Per the germline V gene, CDR1 is MNHEY and CDR2 is SVGAGI. CDR3 coding DNA: TGTGCCAGCAGTTCCGGAGGGGTAGGGGGCTACGAGCAGTACTTC. Protein sequence: CASSSGGVGGYEQYF.

V gene TRBV7-6 combines with J gene TRBJ1-3, with 8 bases matching TRBD1. CDR1 is SGHVS, CDR2 FNYEAQ, per germline. The CDR3 is 16 amino acids. V trimming: 5 bases; J trimming: 2 bases; junction bases outside the gene matches: 8. CDR3 coding DNA: TGTGCCAGCAGCCCCCTTGGGACAGGTACTGGAAACACCATATATTTT. Amino acids: CASSPLGTGTGNTIYF.

This sequence joins TRBV6-5 and TRBJ1-4; TRBD1 aligns across 9 bases. J gave up 8 bases and V 2 bases, and 6 bases lay outside the gene matches. CDR1 and CDR2 (germline): MNHEY, SVGAGI. CDR3 length: 15 amino acids. The CDR3 spells CASSYQGQGREKLFF. CDR3 bases: TGTGCCAGCAGTTACCAAGGACAGGGGCGCGAAAAACTGTTTTTT.

In this sample, this clone turned up once. V is TRBV9 and J is TRBJ2-1; D perhaps matches TRBD2 (5 bases). Germline CDR1 is SGDLS and CDR2 is YYNGEE. The CDR3 length is 15 residues. The V and J ends lost 2 bases and 9 bases respectively, with 18 bases between them. Here the CDR3 DNA reads TGTGCCAGCAGCGTTCGGGTACCGGGAAGAGGTGAGCAGTTCTTC. As protein: CASSVRVPGRGEQFF. The whole variable domain, remainder taken from reference TRBV9 and TRBJ2-1, is DSGVTQTPKHLITATGQRVTLRCSPRSGDLSVYWYQQSLDQGLQFLIQYYNGEERAKGNILERFSAQQFPDLHSELNLSSLELGDSALYFCASSVRVPGRGEQFFGPGTRLTVL.

As regards this clone: Other DNA sequences in the sample encode the same CDR3. The chain has TRBV5-1 and TRBJ2-5; TRBD2 agrees at 11 bases. Germline V gene lookup returns CDR1 SGHRS and CDR2 YFSETQ. Losses at the gene ends were 0 bases for V and 2 bases for J; bases not matched to a gene: 3. The CDR3 has 16 residues. Written as DNA, the CDR3 is TGCGCCAGCAGCTTGGTATTAGCGGGGGGGCAAGAGACCCAGTACTTC. Translation gives CASSLVLAGGQETQYF.

Concerning this clone: Within the sample, other DNA sequences also encode this same CDR3. This chain links TRBV19 with TRBJ2-3; the D is unclear. Germline-derived CDR1 and CDR2 are LNHDA and SQIVND (reference sequence). CDR3 length: 12 residues. V gave up 6 bases and J gave up 0 bases, with 4 bases separating them. In DNA form, the CDR3 reads TGTGCCAGTAGCCCTAGCACAGATACGCAGTATTTT. Translation gives CASSPSTDTQYF.

The V gene is TRBV19, the J gene TRBJ2-5; 9 bases are shared with TRBD1. The CDR3 sequence is 15 residues long. In germline, CDR1 is LNHDA, CDR2 SQIVND (reference sequence). After removal of 5 bases from V and 5 bases from J, the junction contained 9 bases not matched to a gene. The CDR3 coding sequence is TGTGCCAGTAGTCCCGGGACAGGGAAGCGTGAGACCCAGTACTTC. This sequence encodes CASSPGTGKRETQYF.

V usage is TRBV6-5 and J usage is TRBJ1-1; D gene ambiguous. This CDR3 is 13 amino acids long. The germline gives CDR1 MNHEY, CDR2 SVGAGI. V dropped 7 bases and J dropped 0 bases, with 9 bases sitting between them. CDR3 coding DNA: TGTGCCAGCACCCTAGCCCTGAACACTGAAGCTTTCTTT. Translated: CASTLALNTEAFF.

This sequence joins TRBV5-4 and TRBJ1-1; D remains ambiguous. This CDR3 spans 14 amino acids. The germline V gene has CDR1 SGHNT and CDR2 YYREEE (reference sequence). Trimming took off 0 bases at V and 1 base at J, with 7 bases between the two ends. CDR3 loop: CASSLGRANTEAFF. CDR3 nucleotide sequence: TGTGCCAGCAGCTTGGGTAGGGCGAACACTGAAGCTTTCTTT.